The TCR beta chain under discussion was sequenced for a study of T cell responses to AZD1222 COVID-19 vaccine. Broader study findings: Repertoire sampling occurred only after the peak T cell response.

Only in-frame clones appear in the TCRdb table, and some are missing; sequencing was by immunoSEQ multiplex PCR. In the table there are about 92,000 clones, approximately 91% of which are singletons. Germline V CDR1 and CDR2: SGHRS, YFSETQ. V gave up 2 bases and J gave up 0 bases, with 8 bases separating them. CDR3 length: 15 amino acids. In regard to this clone: The antigen remains unidentified.

V and J are TRBV5-1 and TRBJ2-2; perhaps TRBD2 as D (6 bases). The source was peripheral blood, collected on day 0 of AZD1222 vaccination. The origin of this receptor is an adult in good health. The CDR3 nucleotides are TGCGCCAGCAGCTTAGGAGGGACGAACACCGGGGAGCTGTTTTTT. Protein sequence: CASSLGGTNTGELFF. Drawing the rest from reference TRBV5-1 and TRBJ2-2, the complete variable domain is KAGVTQTPRYLIKTRGQQVTLSCSPISGHRSVSWYQQTPGQGLQFLFEYFSETQRNKGNFPGRFSGRQFSNSRSEMNVSTLELGDSALYLCASSLGGTNTGELFFGEGSRLTVL.